This T cell receptor (beta chain) was profiled in a study of beta chain features in type 1 diabetes. Study-wide background: All of the samples together had 107,917,701 sorted cells examined.

Study conclusions and caveats: Diminished insertions and augmented deletions at VDJ junctions characterized type 1 diabetes patients. Across all four CD4+ subsets, people with type 1 diabetes showed modestly shorter TCRB CDR3s.

Only a few counts were recorded for this clone. The antigen is unknown. The authors reverse transcribed all of the isolated RNA, so sequencing captured expressed TCRB transcripts. Repertoires were generated with immunoSEQ multiplex PCR, while TCRdb's copy carries only in-frame clones and drops some. The sample includes 310,000 or so clones, around 8.5% of them seen just once. CD45RO/CCR7/CD25/CD127/CD95/CD27 staining was used to isolate CD4+ naive, central memory, regulatory and stem cell-like memory cells by sorting. The sample comprised central memory CD4+ T cells from blood. The sequence came from a man aged 30 to 39 with type 1 diabetes.

In nucleotides, the CDR3 is TGTGCCAGCAGTTCCGGGACTAGCGGGGCGGTTCAAGAGACCCAGTACTTC. Its protein is CASSSGTSGAVQETQYF. V is TRBV7-2 and J is TRBJ2-5; 13 bases fit TRBD2. This CDR3 comprises 17 residues. Germline V gives CDR1 SGHTA, CDR2 FQGNSA. V dropped 6 bases and J dropped 2; count of bases not matched to a gene: 9.